The rows below give T cell receptor beta chains drawn from one sample of a study of CD8 T cells in Susac syndrome. TCRdb ran MiXCR on the immunoSEQ multiplex PCR reads and lists one entry per CDR3 protein. The sample shows hundreds of thousands of distinct CDR3 sequences, around 85% of them seen only once. The sample consisted of CD8+ T cells from PBMCs. Receptor source: a human donor with multiple sclerosis. Each CDR3 is given with its conserved first and last residue. D genes are given only for firm matches. Size is stated for part of the rows, as once, few or many counts, or as a class when the clone is expanded.

size	D	V	J	CDR3	DNA
-	-	TRBV27	TRBJ1-2	CASSPTPGGANYGYTF	TGTGCCAGCAGTCCCACCCCCGGTGGGGCTAACTATGGCTACACCTTC
-	-	TRBV5-1	TRBJ2-7	CASSSHDGSSSYEQYF	TGCGCCAGCAGCTCACACGATGGGAGTAGCTCCTACGAGCAGTACTTC
-	-	TRBV20-1	TRBJ2-1	CSARTSAVPEQYNEQFF	TGCAGTGCTAGAACTTCGGCAGTCCCGGAGCAATACAATGAGCAGTTCTTC
-	-	TRBV7-2	TRBJ2-3	CASSLVDGRDTQYF	TGTGCCAGCAGCTTAGTGGACGGACGAGATACGCAGTATTTT
-	TRBD2	TRBV20-1	TRBJ2-5	CSATTGGPGETQYF	TGCAGTGCTACTACGGGGGGGCCTGGCGAGACCCAGTACTTC
-	-	TRBV5-4	TRBJ1-1	CAGTDFGDAEAFF	TGTGCCGGCACCGATTTCGGGGACGCTGAAGCTTTCTTT
-	-	TRBV5-1	TRBJ2-7	CASSLEPGSYEQYF	TGCGCCAGCAGCTTGGAACCAGGGAGCTACGAGCAGTACTTC
-	TRBD1	TRBV2	TRBJ2-1	CASNDPGTGVYNEQFF	TGTGCCAGCAATGATCCCGGGACAGGGGTCTACAATGAGCAGTTCTTC
-	-	TRBV19	TRBJ2-6	CAPREYTGANVLTF	TGTGCCCCCAGGGAATATACTGGGGCCAACGTCCTGACTTTC
-	TRBD1	TRBV6-1	TRBJ1-1	CASSERRQGGSEAFF	TGTGCCAGCAGTGAAAGGAGACAGGGGGGCTCTGAAGCTTTCTTT
few	TRBD2	TRBV4-2	TRBJ2-1	CASSPTSGDPYNEQFF	TGTGCCAGCAGCCCGACTAGCGGGGATCCTTACAATGAGCAGTTCTTC
-	-	TRBV15	TRBJ1-2	CATSQERGNYGYTF	TGTGCCACCAGCCAAGAACGGGGTAACTATGGCTACACCTTC
-	-	TRBV27	TRBJ2-5	CASSLTALPYSGETQYF	TGTGCCAGCAGTTTAACGGCCCTCCCGTATTCGGGTGAGACCCAGTACTTC
-	TRBD1	TRBV4-1	TRBJ2-2	CASSQDPGQGSTGELFF	TGCGCCAGCAGCCAAGATCCTGGACAGGGGAGCACCGGGGAGCTGTTTTTT
-	TRBD2	TRBV7-2	TRBJ2-1	CASSLGLAGTGEQFF	TGTGCCAGCAGCTTGGGACTAGCGGGAACGGGTGAGCAGTTCTTC
-	-	TRBV29-1	TRBJ1-3	CSVLVGGNTIYF	TGCAGCGTCCTCGTCGGGGGAAACACCATATATTTT
-	TRBD1	TRBV27	TRBJ1-6	CASSSRQGRNNSPLHF	TGTGCCAGCAGTTCCCGACAGGGCCGGAATAATTCACCCCTCCACTTT
-	TRBD1	TRBV4-1	TRBJ1-2	CASSQPWDRGQSNYGYTF	TGCGCCAGCAGCCAACCCTGGGACAGGGGGCAATCTAACTATGGCTACACCTTC
-	TRBD1	TRBV7-2	TRBJ2-3	CASSSGQFSTDTQYF	TGTGCCAGCAGCTCGGGACAGTTTAGCACAGATACGCAGTATTTT
-	-	TRBV5-1	TRBJ1-1	CASFPTGATEAFF	TGCGCCAGCTTCCCCACTGGGGCCACTGAAGCTTTCTTT
-	-	TRBV19	TRBJ1-2	CASSHLFGYGYTF	TGTGCCAGTAGTCACCTTTTTGGCTATGGCTACACCTTC
-	-	TRBV28	TRBJ1-5	CASSYLRGNQPQHF	TGTGCCAGCAGCTACCTGAGGGGCAATCAGCCCCAGCATTTT
-	-	TRBV5-1	TRBJ2-2	CASSLYRQGSTGELFF	TGCGCCAGCAGCTTGTATCGGCAGGGGTCCACCGGGGAGCTGTTTTTT
-	-	TRBV6-2/TRBV6-3	TRBJ2-7	CASSYPPAFGVSEQYF	TGTGCCAGCAGTTATCCCCCGGCGTTCGGGGTAAGCGAGCAGTACTTC
-	TRBD1	TRBV11-2	TRBJ1-2	CASSQPGTGDHYGYTF	TGTGCCAGCAGCCAACCCGGGACAGGGGACCACTATGGCTACACCTTC
-	-	TRBV6-5	TRBJ1-1	CASSYSEHKNTEAFF	TGTGCCAGCAGTTACTCGGAACACAAGAACACTGAAGCTTTCTTT
-	-	TRBV19	TRBJ2-1	CASSMPYNEQFF	TGTGCCAGTAGTATGCCCTACAATGAGCAGTTCTTC
-	-	TRBV12-2	TRBJ2-1	CASRLESGASYNEQFF	TGTGCAAGTCGCCTAGAATCAGGGGCTTCCTACAATGAGCAGTTCTTC
-	TRBD2	TRBV10-3	TRBJ2-1	CAISELAGEYEQFF	TGTGCCATCAGCGAACTAGCGGGAGAATATGAGCAGTTCTTC
-	-	TRBV30	TRBJ2-5	CAFLKTGRKETQYF	TGTGCCTTCCTAAAGACAGGACGAAAAGAGACCCAGTACTTC
-	-	TRBV6-5	TRBJ2-7	CASSFRGTIYEQYF	TGTGCCAGCAGCTTCAGGGGGACTATCTACGAGCAGTACTTC
-	-	TRBV27	TRBJ1-3	CASSLSSGLVDTIYF	TGTGCCAGCAGTTTATCCTCAGGGCTCGTAGACACCATATATTTT
-	-	TRBV6-1	TRBJ1-1	CASTPGAERTEAFF	TGTGCCAGCACCCCGGGGGCGGAAAGGACTGAAGCTTTCTTT
-	TRBD1	TRBV10-3	TRBJ2-1	CATGQGTNEQFF	TGTGCCACGGGACAGGGTACAAATGAGCAGTTCTTC
few	TRBD1	TRBV6-5	TRBJ2-7	CASSSHTGQGIHEQYF	TGTGCCAGCAGTTCCCATACGGGACAGGGAATACACGAGCAGTACTTC
-	-	TRBV19	TRBJ1-2	CASSTGSFLSEGYTF	TGTGCCAGTAGTACCGGGTCCTTTCTTTCAGAGGGCTACACCTTC
many	TRBD2	TRBV5-1	TRBJ2-7	CASSLAGGEQYF	TGTGCCAGCAGTCTAGCGGGAGGCGAGCAGTACTTC